The 23 T cell receptor beta chains in this list originate from one sample, sequenced in a study of shared clonotypes between healthy human individuals. TCRdb's copy holds only in-frame clones and misses some; the assay was immunoSEQ multiplex PCR. The data contain around 88,000 clones, roughly two thirds of them seen just once; the ten biggest clones take up about 45%. Sequencing was done on a sample of memory CD8+ T cells sorted from blood. The subset denotes: CD45RO+ cells pooled with CCR7-negative TemRA cells. The receptor source for this set is a man aged 30 to 45 in good health.

This clone turned up a few times. This rearrangement joins TRBV25-1 to TRBJ2-1; TRBD2 matches at 7 bases. This CDR3 has 17 residues. Trimming removed 4 bases from V and 4 bases from J; junction bases left unmatched: 13. Germline-derived CDR1 and CDR2 are MGHDK and SYGVNS. CDR3 DNA sequence: TGTGCCAGCAGTGCCATTCCTCTAGCGGAAGAATACAATGAGCAGTTCTTC. Translating gives CASSAIPLAEEYNEQFF.

This clone was counted a few times. This rearrangement joins TRBV2 to TRBJ2-7, with a possible D match to TRBD2 (5 bases). Germline assignment: CDR1 SNHLY and CDR2 FYNNEI. This CDR3 is built from 14 residues. V shed 4 bases and J shed 3 bases, with 13 bases lying between them. CDR3 amino acids: CASSGYGVIYEQYF. In DNA form, the CDR3 reads TGTGCCAGCAGTGGCTACGGGGTCATCTACGAGCAGTACTTC.

This rearrangement joins TRBV27 to TRBJ2-2, with D perhaps assigned TRBD1 or TRBD2 (5 bases each). The V and J ends lost 9 bases and 7 bases respectively, with 15 bases between them. CDR1 is MNHEY, CDR2 SMNVEV, per germline (reference sequence). The CDR3 contains 13 residues. CDR3 DNA: TGTGCCAGTTCCCTCGGGGCTTTCGGGGAGCTGTTTTTT. Translating it yields CASSLGAFGELFF.

The V gene is TRBV28, the J gene TRBJ1-4; no definite D call. This CDR3 is built from 15 residues. Germline V gene sequence: CDR1 MDHEN, CDR2 SYDVKM. The V end lost 2 bases, the J end lost 6 bases, and 13 bases lay between the germline ends. This chain's CDR3 is CASSLVARADEKLFF. DNA for the CDR3: TGTGCCAGCAGTTTAGTGGCAAGGGCGGATGAAAAACTGTTTTTT.

The J gene is TRBJ2-7, the V gene TRBV27, with 13 bases aligning to TRBD2. V shed 7 bases and J 6 bases; nucleotides not matched to a gene: 15. Germline V gene sequence: CDR1 MNHEY, CDR2 SMNVEV (reference sequence). The CDR3 has 17 amino acids. CDR3 in amino acids: CASTLAGGLAGVGEQYF. Here the CDR3 DNA reads TGTGCCAGCACCCTCGCCGGTGGACTAGCGGGAGTCGGCGAGCAGTACTTC.

In its sample, this clone was seen a few times. The rearrangement links TRBV25-1 to TRBJ2-1, with 10 bases lining up with TRBD1. Per germline, CDR1 MGHDK and CDR2 SYGVNS. The CDR3 sequence is 13 residues long. Trimming at V came to 8 bases and at J to 7 bases, leaving 5 bases not matched to a gene. This chain's CDR3 is CASRDRGKNEQFF. CDR3 nucleotide sequence: TGTGCCAGCCGGGACAGGGGAAAGAATGAGCAGTTCTTC.

This clone turned up a few times. The chain couples TRBV18 to TRBJ2-1; 11 bases agree with TRBD2. CDR3 length: 16 residues. J gave up 12 bases and V 2 bases, and 12 bases lay outside the gene matches. Germline CDR1 reads KGHSH; CDR2 reads LQKENI. CDR3 protein: CASSPKTSGRFSGQFF. The DNA of the CDR3 is TGTGCCAGCTCACCAAAAACTAGCGGGAGATTCTCGGGGCAGTTCTTC.

The chain employs TRBV25-1 and TRBJ1-2, with D perhaps TRBD1 (5 bases). CDR1 and CDR2 from the germline V gene are MGHDK and SYGVNS. There are 14 residues in the CDR3. V was shortened by 4 bases and J by 2 bases, with 11 bases between the two germline ends. The DNA for the CDR3 is TGTGCCAGCAGTGCGCGGGACCGCAACTATGGCTACACCTTC. Its translation: CASSARDRNYGYTF.

As regards this clone: This sample includes further DNA sequences coding for the same CDR3. This sequence joins TRBV27 and TRBJ2-2; D not certain. This CDR3 spans 12 amino acids. V was trimmed by 5 bases and J by 4 bases, leaving 5 bases between them. Germline CDR1 reads MNHEY; CDR2 reads SMNVEV (reference sequence). The CDR3: CASSPVTGELFF. The CDR3 DNA reads as TGTGCCAGCAGTCCAGTCACCGGGGAGCTGTTTTTT.

The genes are TRBV10-3 and TRBJ2-6; 9 bases match TRBD1. Germline values: CDR1 ENHRY, CDR2 SYGVKD. V lost 5 bases and J lost 0; bases outside the gene matches: 2. This CDR3 spans 16 amino acids. CDR3 DNA sequence: TGTGCCATCAGTCGGGACAGGGCCTCTGGGGCCAACGTCCTGACTTTC. This sequence encodes CAISRDRASGANVLTF.

The chain is built from TRBV4-3 and TRBJ2-3; 10 nucleotides line up with TRBD2. The CDR3 spans 16 residues. Germline V CDR1 and CDR2: LGHNA, YSLEER. V was clipped by 0 bases and J by 3 bases; unmatched bases: 3. CDR3 protein: CASSQDLAGVTDTQYF. The CDR3 nucleotides are TGCGCCAGCAGCCAAGATCTAGCGGGAGTAACAGATACGCAGTATTTT.

The CDR3 bases are TGTGCCAGCAGCTTAGGGGACAGCATCTACGAGCAGTACTTC. Translated, it gives CASSLGDSIYEQYF. The chain joins TRBV13 to TRBJ2-7; D possibly corresponds to TRBD1 (6 bases). The germline gives CDR1 PRHDT, CDR2 FYEKMQ (reference sequence). Deletions cut 0 bases from V and 3 bases from J, with 9 bases between. The CDR3 is 14 residues long. Using reference TRBV13 and TRBJ2-7 for the parts outside the CDR3, the full variable domain is AAGVIQSPRHLIKEKRETATLKCYPIPRHDTVYWYQQGPGQDPQFLISFYEKMQSDKGSIPDRFSAQQFSDYHSELNMSSLELGDSALYFCASSLGDSIYEQYFGPGTRLTVT.

The chain is built from TRBV11-3 and TRBJ2-2, with 9 bases matching TRBD1. This CDR3 region has 15 residues. Trimming took 3 bases from V and 2 from J; bases not matched to a gene: 1. CDR1 and CDR2 from the germline V gene are SGHNT and YENEEA. In nucleotides, the CDR3 is TGTGCCAGCAGCTTGGGACAGGGAAACACCGGGGAGCTGTTTTTT. This codes for CASSLGQGNTGELFF.

The chain combines TRBV4-2 with TRBJ2-2; 9 nucleotides match TRBD2. V was clipped by 0 bases and J by 2 bases; unmatched bases: 4. The length of the CDR3 is 17 residues. Germline CDR1 is LGHNA and CDR2 is YNFKEQ. CDR3 region: CASSQDRLAANTGELFF. CDR3 bases: TGTGCCAGCAGCCAAGATCGACTAGCGGCAAACACCGGGGAGCTGTTTTTT.

The rearrangement uses TRBV9 and TRBJ2-1; 15 bases fit TRBD2. V shed 4 bases and J 7 bases; nucleotides not matched to a gene: 6. The germline V gene encodes CDR1 SGDLS and CDR2 YYNGEE. The CDR3 runs 16 residues. The CDR3 spells CASSNQGTSGRNEQFF. In DNA, the CDR3 is TGTGCCAGCAGCAATCAGGGGACTAGCGGGAGGAATGAGCAGTTCTTC.

The rearrangement joins TRBV13 to TRBJ2-3, with 7 bases lining up with TRBD1. The CDR3 length is 15 residues. V lost 3 bases, J lost 1 base, and 4 bases stayed unmatched. Per the germline V gene, CDR1 is PRHDT and CDR2 is FYEKMQ (reference sequence). CDR3 in DNA: TGTGCCAGCAGCTTGAAAGGGGGCGGCACAGATACGCAGTATTTT. Translation: CASSLKGGGTDTQYF.

CDR3 region: CASSLKGVSSYNEQFF. DNA for the CDR3: TGTGCCAGCAGCTTGAAAGGGGTGAGCTCCTACAATGAGCAGTTCTTC. The gene calls are TRBV11-2 and TRBJ2-1; TRBD1 might be the D (5 bases). V lost 3 bases and J 0 bases, leaving 12 bases between the germline ends. There are 16 residues in the CDR3. In germline, CDR1 is SGHAT, CDR2 FQNNGV. Together with reference TRBV11-2 and TRBJ2-1, the CDR3 gives the full variable domain: EAGVAQSPRYKIIEKRQSVAFWCNPISGHATLYWYQQILGQGPKLLIQFQNNGVVDDSQLPKDRFSAERLKGVDSTLKIQPAKLEDSAVYLCASSLKGVSSYNEQFFGPGTRLTVL.

This clone was seen just once. The J gene is TRBJ2-7, the V gene TRBV25-1; TRBD1 matches 9 bases. CDR1 is MGHDK and CDR2 is SYGVNS in the germline V gene. The CDR3 is 18 residues long. V lost 1 base to trimming and J lost 0 bases; unmatched junction nucleotides: 10. CDR3 loop: CASSESPRGQGISYEQYF. The CDR3 nucleotides are TGTGCCAGCAGTGAATCCCCTCGCGGACAGGGGATCTCCTACGAGCAGTACTTC.

Written as DNA, the CDR3 is TGTGCCAGCAGCCCATACGGCTACTCTTTTAACACCGGGGAGCTGTTTTTT. Amino acid sequence: CASSPYGYSFNTGELFF. The J gene is TRBJ2-2, the V gene TRBV11-2, with unresolved D. In germline, CDR1 is SGHAT, CDR2 FQNNGV. The V gene lost 5 bases and the J gene lost 2 bases, with 18 bases spanning the gap. The CDR3 consists of 17 residues.

This chain links TRBV4-3 with TRBJ2-7; TRBD2 matches at 7 bases. The CDR3 extends over 13 amino acids. The junction had 4 bases not matched to a gene; V was cut back by 4 bases and J by 4 bases. CDR1 is LGHNA and CDR2 is YSLEER in the germline V gene. The CDR3 reads CASSPPSGYEQYF. The CDR3 DNA reads TGCGCCAGCAGCCCACCTAGCGGTTACGAGCAGTACTTC.

The chain has TRBV5-4 and TRBJ2-1; a weak D match, TRBD2 (6 bases). This CDR3 has 16 amino acids. Germline V lookup: CDR1 SGHNT, CDR2 YYREEE (reference sequence). Trimming removed 4 bases at V and 4 bases at J, with 18 bases between. The CDR3 loop is CASSRSAGSFYNEQFF. CDR3 nucleotides: TGTGCCAGCAGCCGGTCGGCGGGAAGTTTTTACAATGAGCAGTTCTTC.

This chain joins TRBV7-9 and TRBJ1-4; 7 bases fit TRBD1. The CDR3 is 16 amino acids. Germline V gene sequence: CDR1 SEHNR, CDR2 FQNEAQ (reference sequence). J was trimmed by 5 bases and V by 4 bases; bases with no gene match: 10. Here the CDR3 reads CASSSDRVAGNEKLFF. DNA of the CDR3: TGTGCCAGCAGCTCAGACAGGGTTGCGGGAAATGAAAAACTGTTTTTT.

The gene calls are TRBV9 and TRBJ2-6, with D unclear. In germline, CDR1 is SGDLS, CDR2 YYNGEE. The V and J ends lost 3 bases and 4 bases respectively, with 8 bases between them. The length of the CDR3 is 14 residues. CDR3 nucleotides: TGTGCCAGCAGCGGAAGTTCGGGGGCCAACGTCCTGACTTTC. Protein: CASSGSSGANVLTF. Together with reference TRBV9 and TRBJ2-6, the CDR3 gives the full variable domain: DSGVTQTPKHLITATGQRVTLRCSPRSGDLSVYWYQQSLDQGLQFLIQYYNGEERAKGNILERFSAQQFPDLHSELNLSSLELGDSALYFCASSGSSGANVLTFGAGSRLTVL.